Listed here is a single T cell receptor (beta chain). This sample is drawn from a study of shared clonotypes between healthy human individuals. The V and J ends lost 0 bases and 2 bases, in that order; junction bases with no gene match: 1. This CDR3 contains 15 residues. Germline CDR1 reads SGDLS; CDR2 reads YYNGEE. Sequencing used immunoSEQ multiplex PCR; TCRdb keeps in-frame clones, though not all of them. This sample has about 1.5 million clones, with 98% found just once. The TCR comes from a man aged 30 to 45 in good health. Sequencing input: naive CD4+ T cells sorted from blood. Subset noted: CD45RA+ positively selected. This chain uses TRBV9 with TRBJ2-2; 7 nucleotides line up with TRBD1. The CDR3 reads CASSVGDRNTGELFF. The CDR3 DNA reads as TGTGCCAGCAGCGTAGGGGACAGAAACACCGGGGAGCTGTTTTTT.